This T cell receptor (beta chain) derives from a study of blood T cell repertoires in COVID-19. Libraries were prepared by immunoSEQ multiplex PCR; TCRdb keeps only in-frame clonotypes and omits some of them. The data contain about 60,000 clones, 82% of them seen just once; the ten biggest clones take up under 7%. The CDR3 sequence is 15 residues long. The TCR sequence derives from a man aged 60-69 years with acute or convalescent COVID-19. The specimen was peripheral blood. The rearrangement uses TRBV21-1 and TRBJ2-1; the table's D gene call, TRBD1, was not cross checked with the DNA. TRBV21-1 is a documented pseudogene. The CDR3 DNA sequence: TGTGCCAGCAGCATCCGGGACAGGGGGCTTGATGAGCAGTTCTTC. Its translation is CASSIRDRGLDEQFF.